This TCR beta chain is from a study of blood T cell repertoires in COVID-19. As for the study in general: T cells, B-cell-depleted T cells, or PBMCs supplied cDNA or gDNA.

Germline values: CDR1 SGHKS, CDR2 YYEKEE (reference sequence). V was trimmed by 1 base and J by 2 bases, leaving 7 bases between them. The CDR3 covers 13 residues. Patients at the Seattle site were enrolled during active infection and followed longitudinally. As originally analysed: Using reference gene primer amplification, nucleated cell counts were estimated. Sequencing used immunoSEQ multiplex PCR; TCRdb keeps in-frame clones, though not all of them. That table is the source of V, J and clone size, and D and trimming were worked out from the DNA. The data contain roughly 160,000 clones, approximately 91% of them singletons.

Sequencing was performed on peripheral blood. The rearrangement uses TRBV5-5 and TRBJ2-7; D perhaps matches TRBD1 (6 bases). The TCR sequence derives from a man younger than 30 with COVID-19, enrolled during active disease. The chain's CDR3 is CASSLQGTYEQYF. The CDR3 DNA is TGTGCCAGCAGCTTGCAGGGGACCTACGAGCAGTACTTC.